One and the same sample provided the 24 T cell receptor beta chains below, sequenced in a study of T cells expressing NK-cell markers. No DNA is given; TCRdb re-called the 5' RACE reads and lists each CDR3 protein once. The sample data list 400,000 to 550,000 distinct CDR3 sequences. The sample was blood T cells: a sorted CD56 or NKG2C T cell subset, CD4+ or CD8+ T cells, or bulk PBMC T cells (not recorded which). Receptors originate from a woman aged 18 to 75 in good health.

The rearrangement links TRBV29-1 to TRBJ1-1; with no DNA, the TCRdb D assignment of TRBD1 cannot be verified. The CDR3 has 14 amino acids. CDR1 is SQVTM, CDR2 ANQGSEA, per germline. This CDR3 is CSVVSGSGGTEAFF.

The CDR3: CASTWQGTAIMNTEAFF. The rearrangement joins TRBV2 to TRBJ1-1; as DNA is missing, the TRBD1 call by TCRdb cannot be tested. Germline lookup yields CDR1 SNHLY and CDR2 FYNNEI. The CDR3 covers 17 residues.

The V gene is TRBV10-3, the J gene TRBJ2-5; as DNA is missing, the TRBD1 call by TCRdb cannot be tested. CDR1 ENHRY and CDR2 SYGVKD come from the germline V gene. This CDR3 contains 14 residues. CDR3 loop: CAISVGHPQETQYF.

This rearrangement joins TRBV20-1 to TRBJ2-5. The CDR3 is 11 residues long. The germline V gene has CDR1 DFQATT and CDR2 SNEGSKA (reference sequence). This CDR3 reads CSASVLETQYF.

This sequence joins TRBV29-1 and TRBJ2-2. The germline V gene encodes CDR1 SQVTM and CDR2 ANQGSEA. CDR3 length equals 11 residues. The CDR3 sequence is CSVEDTGELFF.

This chain connects TRBV20-1 to TRBJ2-7; TCRdb's D gene call, TRBD1, goes unchecked for lack of DNA. Germline CDR1 DFQATT, CDR2 SNEGSKA (reference sequence). The CDR3 length is 13 residues. The CDR3 spells CSARSGTAYEQYF.

The chain is built from TRBV5-6 and TRBJ2-2; TCRdb lists TRBD1, though no DNA is available to test this call. CDR3 length: 16 amino acids. Germline CDR1 SGHDT, CDR2 YYEEEE. The chain's CDR3 is CASTPTERANTGELFF.

The chain links TRBV5-1 to TRBJ1-1. The CDR3 is 14 amino acids. Looked up from germline, CDR1 is SGHRS and CDR2 is YFSETQ. CDR3: CASSDGSLNTEAFF.

V usage is TRBV7-9 and J usage is TRBJ2-2. Germline loops: CDR1 SEHNR, CDR2 FQNEAQ (reference sequence). The CDR3 length is 15 residues. This chain's CDR3 is CASGLKAQNTGELFF. The entire variable domain, with the rest obtained from reference TRBV7-9 and TRBJ2-2, is as follows: DTGVSQNPRHKITKRGQNVTFRCDPISEHNRLYWYRQTLGQGPEFLTYFQNEAQLEKSRLLSDRFSAERPKGSFSTLEIQRTEQGDSAMYLCASGLKAQNTGELFFGEGSRLTVL.

This rearrangement joins TRBV7-2 to TRBJ2-2; the D call of TRBD1 rests on TCRdb alone, since no DNA is present to check it. The germline gives CDR1 SGHTA, CDR2 FQGNSA. This CDR3 is 16 amino acids long. The CDR3 region is CASSLAFTGPTGELFF.

The chain recombines TRBV29-1 with TRBJ2-2; with no DNA, the TCRdb D assignment of TRBD1 cannot be verified. The CDR3 sequence is 13 residues long. CDR1 and CDR2 from the germline V gene are SQVTM and ANQGSEA. The chain's CDR3 is CSASEVGPGELFF.

The V call is TRBV7-2, the J call TRBJ1-1; with no DNA, the TCRdb D assignment of TRBD1 cannot be verified. Germline loops: CDR1 SGHTA, CDR2 FQGNSA. This CDR3 spans 17 amino acids. Here the CDR3 reads CASSLRVGETMNTEAFF.

The chain links TRBV20-1 to TRBJ2-5. The CDR3 spans 11 residues. Germline V gene lookup returns CDR1 DFQATT and CDR2 SNEGSKA (reference sequence). This chain's CDR3 is CSARAPETQYF.

The V and J genes are TRBV20-1 and TRBJ1-2. Per the germline V gene, CDR1 is DFQATT and CDR2 is SNEGSKA (reference sequence). The CDR3 has 14 amino acids. The CDR3 loop is CSASDGSPGYGYTF.

This sequence joins TRBV6-2 or TRBV6-3 and TRBJ2-1; TCRdb proposes TRBD2, but this gene call is untestable without DNA. Germline CDR1 MNHEY, CDR2 SVGEGT. The CDR3 runs 16 residues. The CDR3 is CASSHPYEPEVNEQFF.

This rearrangement joins TRBV7-8 to TRBJ1-1; TCRdb lists TRBD1, though no DNA is available to test this call. The CDR3 totals 15 residues. Per germline, CDR1 SGHVS and CDR2 FQNEAQ. This CDR3 reads CASSSGAPGDTEAFF.

The chain links TRBV28 to TRBJ2-7; there is no DNA to check the TCRdb D call of TRBD1. Germline CDR1 MDHEN, CDR2 SYDVKM. The CDR3 is made up of 14 amino acids. CDR3: CATKPPGVPYEQYF.

The chain combines TRBV9 with TRBJ2-7. Looked up from germline, CDR1 is SGDLS and CDR2 is YYNGEE. CDR3 length: 15 amino acids. The CDR3 spells CASSVAWGASYEQYF.

J is TRBJ1-3 and V is TRBV27; TCRdb returns TRBD1, unconfirmable since there is no DNA. CDR3 length equals 15 residues. Germline values: CDR1 MNHEY, CDR2 SMNVEV (reference sequence). The CDR3 sequence: CASSSSGTVGSSIYF.

The rearrangement links TRBV12-3 or TRBV12-4 to TRBJ2-5; TCRdb outputs TRBD1, but without DNA this stays unchecked. This CDR3 is built from 15 residues. The CDR3 sequence: CASSLSVTGGETQYF.

The chain couples TRBV20-1 to TRBJ1-1; absent DNA, TCRdb's TRBD1 call cannot be checked. The CDR3 runs to 14 residues. Looked up from germline, CDR1 is DFQATT and CDR2 is SNEGSKA (reference sequence). This chain's CDR3 is CSASVGGRNTEAFF.

V usage is TRBV4-2 and J usage is TRBJ2-1; TCRdb's D gene call, TRBD2, goes unchecked for lack of DNA. Germline values: CDR1 LGHNA, CDR2 YNFKEQ. The CDR3 covers 16 residues. The CDR3 is CASSQEGTSGYNEQFF.

The chain recombines TRBV5-1 with TRBJ2-1; checking the TCRdb D call of TRBD2 is not possible without DNA. Per the germline V gene, CDR1 is SGHRS and CDR2 is YFSETQ. The CDR3 loop spans 13 amino acids. CDR3 region: CASSRTLAEEQFF.

The chain recombines TRBV28 with TRBJ2-6; TCRdb names TRBD1, which stays unverified in the absence of DNA. The CDR3 covers 17 residues. Germline V lookup: CDR1 MDHEN, CDR2 SYDVKM. The CDR3 spells CASRRTGGQPGANVLTF.